The text below deals with one T cell receptor beta chain. Its antigen is not identified. Use of 60 Vbeta and 13 Jbeta primers characterized the PCR. This table comes from immunoSEQ multiplex PCR, and its TCRdb copy is limited to in-frame clones, with some not included. Of approximately 160,000 clones listed, 75% to 85% are singletons. The data are from a study of cytomegalovirus exposure and HLA in healthy donors. Study observations and caveats: Through in vitro validation, three CMV-associated chains were shown to be specific for CMV antigens.

CDR1 is MNHEY and CDR2 is SVGAGI in the germline V gene. CDR3 size: 15 residues. V was clipped by 0 bases and J by 6 bases, with 9 bases between them. The chain couples TRBV6-5 to TRBJ1-6, with D perhaps matching TRBD1 (6 bases). Sequencing was done on a sample of PBMCs. The receptor's source is a male donor in good health and CMV-seropositive. The CDR3 protein is CASSYSRGGNSPLHF. The CDR3 coding sequence is TGTGCCAGCAGTTACTCGAGAGGGGGTAATTCACCCCTCCACTTT.